The 3 T cell receptor beta chains reported below all come from one sample, sequenced in a study of beta chain features in type 1 diabetes (dated by TCRdb to the late 2010s). Libraries were constructed by the immunoSEQ multiplex PCR assay. The entire amount of isolated RNA was reverse transcribed using the High Capacity cDNA Reverse Transcription Kit, so the sequenced TCRB transcripts were expressed ones. TCRdb retrieved this table from immuneACCESS and kept in-frame rearrangements only. Not all clones are present; in checked studies, unresolved V genes account for under half, and no reason is known for the remainder. The sample records 850,000 to 900,000 clones, 15% to 20% of which are singletons. 0.023% of the sample belongs to the ten largest clones. Specimen: naive CD4+ T cells from blood. This specimen's cell subset or site label, per the study, means: true naive CD4+ T cells. All receptors come from a woman aged 18-29 years in good health.

The CDR3 nucleotides read TGTGCCAGCAGCCCTCGGGTCCCTCCCGATACGCAGTATTTT. Its protein is CASSPRVPPDTQYF. The chain joins TRBV7-2 to TRBJ2-3; no definite D call. This CDR3 has 14 amino acids. The germline V and J ends were trimmed by 5 bases and 6 bases, with 15 bases remaining between them. In germline, CDR1 is SGHTA, CDR2 FQGNSA.

This rearrangement joins TRBV7-8 to TRBJ2-6, with D perhaps assigned TRBD1 or TRBD2 (5 bases each). This CDR3 has 19 residues. Trimming cost V 1 base and J 1 base, with 17 bases left between them. Germline CDR1 is SGHVS and CDR2 is FQNEAQ. DNA of the CDR3: TGTGCCAGCAGCTTAGTTAGGATACTAGGACAATCTGGGGCCAACGTCCTGACTTTC. Protein: CASSLVRILGQSGANVLTF.

The chain recombines TRBV5-1 with TRBJ2-2; TRBD2 agrees at 9 bases. CDR1 and CDR2 (germline): SGHRS, YFSETQ. The CDR3 totals 15 residues. J lost 6 bases, V lost 3 bases, and 6 bases had no gene match. CDR3 DNA sequence: TGCGCCAGCAGCTCCGGGACTAGCTGGGCCGGGGAGCTGTTTTTT. Protein sequence: CASSSGTSWAGELFF.